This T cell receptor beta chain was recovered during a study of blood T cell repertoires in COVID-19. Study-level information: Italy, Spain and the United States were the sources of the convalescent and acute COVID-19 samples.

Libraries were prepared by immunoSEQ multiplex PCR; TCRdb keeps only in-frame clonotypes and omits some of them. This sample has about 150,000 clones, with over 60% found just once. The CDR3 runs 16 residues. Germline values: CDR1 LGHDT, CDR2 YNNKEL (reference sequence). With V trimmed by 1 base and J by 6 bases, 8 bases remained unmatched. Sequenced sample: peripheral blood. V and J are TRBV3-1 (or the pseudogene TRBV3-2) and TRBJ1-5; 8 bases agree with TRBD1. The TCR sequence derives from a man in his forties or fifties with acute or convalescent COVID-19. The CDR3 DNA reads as TGTGCCAGCAGCCAAGGTTACTCAGGGGGCACTCAGCCCCAGCATTTT. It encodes CASSQGYSGGTQPQHF.